Below, 23 T cell receptor beta chains from the same sample are listed, as sequenced in a study of blood T cell repertoires in COVID-19. Libraries were prepared by immunoSEQ multiplex PCR; TCRdb keeps only in-frame clonotypes and omits some of them. The data hold almost 50,000 clones, with roughly two thirds observed a single time. Sequencing was performed on peripheral blood. The receptors were sampled from a woman between 70 and 85 years old with acute or convalescent COVID-19.

The rearrangement links TRBV7-2 to TRBJ2-7; 9 bases agree with TRBD2. The germline gives CDR1 SGHTA, CDR2 FQGNSA. J was trimmed by 5 bases and V by 5 bases; bases with no gene match: 7. The CDR3 totals 14 residues. CDR3 sequence: CASSPSGIINEQYF. In DNA, the CDR3 is TGTGCCAGCAGCCCTAGCGGGATTATTAACGAGCAGTACTTC.

This chain links TRBV6-8 with TRBJ2-1, with TRBD1 matching over 8 bases. The CDR3 extends over 16 amino acids. Germline-derived CDR1 and CDR2 are MNHGY and SAAAGT. V shed 6 bases and J 4 bases; nucleotides not matched to a gene: 11. This CDR3 is CASRIKRDRFYNEQFF. CDR3 sequence (DNA): TGTGCCAGCAGAATCAAACGGGACAGGTTTTACAATGAGCAGTTCTTC.

This clone was detected once. This sequence joins TRBV2 and TRBJ1-1; TRBD1 matches 9 bases. The germline gives CDR1 SNHLY, CDR2 FYNNEI. The V and J ends lost 8 bases and 5 bases, in that order; junction bases with no gene match: 9. CDR3 size: 14 residues. The CDR3 spells CASLFGDRETEAFF. The CDR3 bases are TGTGCCAGCTTATTCGGGGACAGGGAGACTGAAGCTTTCTTT.

The rearrangement uses TRBV20-1 and TRBJ2-5, with 7 bases that match TRBD1. Germline V CDR1 and CDR2: DFQATT, SNEGSKA (reference sequence). The CDR3 loop spans 15 amino acids. J gave up 1 base and V 6 bases, and 11 bases lay outside the gene matches. Here the CDR3 DNA reads TGCAGTGCCAGTCGGGACAGAGGGTTCCAAGAGACCCAGTACTTC. Translating gives CSASRDRGFQETQYF.

Only a few counts were recorded for this clone. The chain links TRBV9 to TRBJ2-1; 9 bases fit TRBD2. CDR1 and CDR2 (germline): SGDLS, YYNGEE. The CDR3 is 15 amino acids. J was trimmed by 3 bases and V by 4 bases; bases with no gene match: 5. The CDR3 is CASSTSGRYYNEQFF. CDR3 DNA sequence: TGTGCCAGCAGCACTAGCGGGCGCTACTACAATGAGCAGTTCTTC.

The chain is built from TRBV5-1 and TRBJ2-1; 8 nucleotides match TRBD2. This CDR3 is built from 15 residues. The ends lost 1 base at V and 1 base at J; junction bases unmatched: 1. Per the germline V gene, CDR1 is SGHRS and CDR2 is YFSETQ. CDR3 amino acids: CASSLTSGSYNEQFF. The DNA of the CDR3 is TGCGCCAGCAGCTTGACTAGCGGATCCTACAATGAGCAGTTCTTC.

V gene TRBV10-1 combines with J gene TRBJ2-5, with D possibly matching TRBD1 (7 bases). Trimming pared 6 bases from V and 7 bases from J, leaving 15 bases between. CDR1 and CDR2 (germline): WNHNN, SYGVQD (reference sequence). The CDR3 runs to 13 residues. The CDR3 loop reads CASSMNRGGTQYF. CDR3 sequence (DNA): TGCGCCAGCAGCATGAACAGGGGAGGGACCCAGTACTTC.

This clone was observed a handful of times. This same CDR3 is encoded by further DNA sequences in the sample. The chain uses TRBV7-3 and TRBJ2-2, with D tentatively TRBD2 (7 bases). The length of the CDR3 is 13 residues. Trimming cost V 3 bases and J 9 bases, with 11 bases left between them. Germline values: CDR1 SGHTA, CDR2 FQGTGA. The DNA of the CDR3 is TGTGCCAGCAGCTTGGGGGGGCCTCGGGAGCTGTTTTTT. Amino acids: CASSLGGPRELFF.

In this sample, this clone turned up a few times. The chain is built from TRBV3-1 (or the pseudogene TRBV3-2) and TRBJ1-5; unclear D gene. V lost 0 bases to trimming and J lost 7 bases, with 7 bases between them. Germline V gene lookup returns CDR1 LGHDT and CDR2 YNNKEL (reference sequence). The CDR3 extends over 13 amino acids. This CDR3 is CASSQDPRQPQHF. The CDR3 region has the DNA TGTGCCAGCAGCCAAGACCCGCGCCAGCCCCAGCATTTT.

The V call is TRBV6-2 or TRBV6-3, the J call TRBJ2-3, with a tentative D call TRBD2 (6 bases). CDR1 and CDR2 from the germline V gene are MNHEY and SVGEGT. The V end was cut by 5 bases, the J end by 6 bases, with 12 bases between. The CDR3 consists of 13 residues. The CDR3 DNA reads TGTGCCAGCAGTCCCGTAGGAGGGGATACGCAGTATTTT. Translation: CASSPVGGDTQYF.

The V gene is TRBV19, the J gene TRBJ1-2; D is uncertain. The ends were cut back, 2 bases at V and 3 bases at J, with 16 bases in the middle. The CDR3 runs to 16 residues. Germline-derived CDR1 and CDR2 are LNHDA and SQIVND (reference sequence). In DNA form, the CDR3 reads TGTGCCAGTAGTATAAGAAACGCTGACAAGTACTATGGCTACACCTTC. Encoded protein: CASSIRNADKYYGYTF.

V is TRBV24-1 and J is TRBJ2-1, with 11 bases that match TRBD2. In germline, CDR1 is KGHDR, CDR2 SFDVKD. This CDR3 contains 15 residues. V lost 4 bases and J lost 12; bases outside the gene matches: 10. The CDR3 reads CATSEPFSGGALQFF. CDR3 coding DNA: TGTGCCACCAGTGAGCCTTTTAGCGGGGGGGCCCTGCAGTTCTTC.

This clone showed up just a few times. This chain connects TRBV12-3 or TRBV12-4 to TRBJ2-7; the D is unclear. The CDR3 covers 11 residues. V was pared by 6 bases and J by 2 bases, with 5 bases between. The CDR3 reads CASSLTYEQYF. CDR3 DNA: TGTGCCAGCAGCCTTACCTACGAGCAGTACTTC.

This chain joins TRBV3-1 (or the pseudogene TRBV3-2) and TRBJ1-2; 7 bases match TRBD1. V was clipped by 4 bases and J by 4 bases; unmatched bases: 3. Germline CDR1 and CDR2: LGHDT and YNNKEL (reference sequence). The CDR3 sequence is 13 residues long. The CDR3 reads CASSLNRGYGYTF. The CDR3 nucleotides are TGTGCCAGCAGCCTCAACAGGGGCTATGGCTACACCTTC.

This chain connects TRBV18 to TRBJ1-2, with TRBD1 identical over 11 bases. V dropped 3 bases and J dropped 7; count of bases not matched to a gene: 4. The CDR3 runs 14 residues. CDR1 KGHSH and CDR2 LQKENI come from the germline V gene. The DNA for the CDR3 is TGTGCCAGCTCACCGGGGGACAGGGGGACTGGCTACACCTTC. Translated: CASSPGDRGTGYTF.

The rearrangement joins TRBV3-1 (or the pseudogene TRBV3-2) to TRBJ2-5; 14 bases are shared with TRBD2. Trimming cost V 4 bases and J 5 bases; bases outside gene matches: 3. The germline V gene has CDR1 LGHDT and CDR2 YNNKEL (reference sequence). There are 15 residues in the CDR3. The DNA of the CDR3 is TGTGCCAGCAGCCTGGGACTAGCGGGGGTCGAGACCCAGTACTTC. It specifies CASSLGLAGVETQYF.

This sequence joins TRBV2 and TRBJ1-5; 10 bases fit TRBD1. V lost 6 bases to trimming and J lost 8 bases; unmatched junction nucleotides: 4. The CDR3 is 13 residues long. Germline assignment: CDR1 SNHLY and CDR2 FYNNEI. CDR3: CASRDRGIEPQHF. CDR3 DNA: TGTGCCAGCAGGGACAGGGGGATAGAGCCCCAGCATTTT.

The chain employs TRBV2 and TRBJ2-6, with D uncertain. Trimming took off 8 bases at V and 0 bases at J, with 8 bases between the two ends. Germline V gives CDR1 SNHLY, CDR2 FYNNEI. The CDR3 is made up of 14 amino acids. This CDR3 reads CASYTISGANVLTF. The CDR3, as DNA: TGTGCCAGCTACACCATCTCTGGGGCCAACGTCCTGACTTTC. The full variable domain, its missing parts supplied by reference TRBV2 and TRBJ2-6, is EPEVTQTPSHQVTQMGQEVILRCVPISNHLYFYWYRQILGQKVEFLVSFYNNEISEKSEIFDDQFSVERPDGSNFTLKIRSTKLEDSAMYFCASYTISGANVLTFGAGSRLTVL.

In this sample, this clone turned up a few times. The chain couples TRBV7-9 to TRBJ2-3; 14 bases line up with TRBD2. This CDR3 has 16 residues. Germline V gene lookup returns CDR1 SEHNR and CDR2 FQNEAQ (reference sequence). V gave up 1 base and J gave up 3 bases; unmatched junction bases: 0. CDR3 loop: CASSLGTSGGTDTQYF. The CDR3 bases are TGTGCCAGCAGCTTAGGGACTAGCGGGGGGACAGATACGCAGTATTTT.

J is TRBJ1-2 and V is TRBV4-2, with 10 bases aligning to TRBD1. The V segment lost 3 bases and the J segment 6 bases; nucleotides outside the gene matches: 1. The CDR3 length is 13 residues. Looked up from germline, CDR1 is LGHNA and CDR2 is YNFKEQ. CDR3 DNA sequence: TGTGCCAGCAGCCAGGGGACAGGGGATGGCTACACCTTC. Encoded protein: CASSQGTGDGYTF.

This clone was seen just once. V is TRBV4-1 and J is TRBJ2-3; D remains unclear. V dropped 6 bases and J dropped 0 bases, with 25 bases sitting between them. The length of the CDR3 is 19 residues. Germline V gives CDR1 MGHRA, CDR2 YSYEKL. The CDR3 loop reads CASSQIPPATRSSTDTQYF. In nucleotides, the CDR3 is TGCGCCAGCAGTCAAATCCCACCGGCGACGCGGTCTAGCACAGATACGCAGTATTTT.

The V and J genes are TRBV4-1 and TRBJ2-2, with TRBD2 identical over 13 bases. Germline V gene sequence: CDR1 MGHRA, CDR2 YSYEKL. V shed 3 bases and J 6 bases; nucleotides not matched to a gene: 1. CDR3 length: 15 residues. The CDR3 is CASSQGTSGAGELFF. The CDR3 DNA reads as TGCGCCAGCAGCCAGGGGACTAGCGGGGCCGGGGAGCTGTTTTTT.

The rearrangement uses TRBV7-2 and TRBJ1-4, with D possibly matching TRBD1 (6 bases). This CDR3 contains 14 residues. CDR1 SGHTA and CDR2 FQGNSA come from the germline V gene. V was pared by 0 bases and J by 10 bases, with 12 bases between. The CDR3 here is CASSLARETGKLFF. In DNA, the CDR3 is TGTGCCAGCAGCTTAGCCAGGGAGACAGGAAAACTGTTTTTT.